The sequence of this T cell receptor (beta chain) was determined in a study of high-grade serous ovarian cancer treatment subgroups. Study results and caveats: TCR clonal relatedness correlated positively with neoantigen level. These tumor repertoires lack spatial information from bulk sequencing.

Tumor samples were taken before definitive surgery or chemotherapy. About this clone itself: The antigen remains undetermined.

Data came from immunoSEQ multiplex PCR; TCRdb stores just in-frame clones and leaves some out. Among about 4,100 clones listed, approximately 71% were seen once. Germline CDR1 and CDR2: SGHAT and FQNNGV. CDR3 length: 14 amino acids. Trimming removed 1 base at V and 7 bases at J, with 8 bases between. The TCR originated in a human donor with high-grade serous ovarian cancer. The V and J genes are TRBV11-2 and TRBJ1-6; D unclear. The material sequenced was tumor tissue. The CDR3 coding sequence is TGTGCCAGCAGCTTAGGTCAGGTCAATTCACCCCTCCACTTT. Its translation is CASSLGQVNSPLHF.